This TCR beta chain was recovered during a study of T cell changes during pregnancy in multiple sclerosis. V lost 3 bases to trimming and J lost 4 bases, with 13 bases between them. The V gene's germline CDR1 is SGHRS and CDR2 YFSETQ. The CDR3 loop spans 14 amino acids. Clones were read by immunoSEQ multiplex PCR, and TCRdb kept only the in-frame ones, dropping some. The sample yields tens of thousands of clones, 90% to 95% seen once. The chain uses TRBV5-1 and TRBJ1-1; TRBD1 might be the D (6 bases). This specimen was CD4+ T cells from peripheral blood mononuclear cells, taken in the third trimester of pregnancy. The clonotype originates from a female donor in good health, enrolled as a control in a pregnancy study. The CDR3 DNA reads as TGCGCCAGCAGCTCTACAGGGAGTGGCACTGAAGCTTTCTTT. Translating gives CASSSTGSGTEAFF.